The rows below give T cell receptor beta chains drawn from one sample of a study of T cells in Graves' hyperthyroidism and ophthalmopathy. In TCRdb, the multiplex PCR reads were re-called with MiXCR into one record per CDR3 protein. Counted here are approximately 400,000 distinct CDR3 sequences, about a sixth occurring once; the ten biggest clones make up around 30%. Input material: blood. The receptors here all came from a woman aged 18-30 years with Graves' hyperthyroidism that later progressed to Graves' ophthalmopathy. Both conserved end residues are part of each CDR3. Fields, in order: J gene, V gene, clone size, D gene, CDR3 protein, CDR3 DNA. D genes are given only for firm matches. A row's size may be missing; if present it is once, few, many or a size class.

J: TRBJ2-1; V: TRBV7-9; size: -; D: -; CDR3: CASSLGKDEQFF; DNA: TGTGCCAGCAGCTTAGGGAAGGATGAGCAGTTCTTC
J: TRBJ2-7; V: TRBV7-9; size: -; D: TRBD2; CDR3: CASSSLTSGTTYEQYF; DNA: TGTGCCAGCAGCTCTTTAACTAGCGGGACTACCTACGAGCAGTACTTC
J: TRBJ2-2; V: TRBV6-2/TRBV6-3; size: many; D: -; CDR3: CASSYGDTGELFF; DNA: TGTGCCAGCAGTTACGGTGACACCGGGGAGCTGTTTTTT
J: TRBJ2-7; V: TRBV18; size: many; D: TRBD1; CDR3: CASSRDRDHEQYF; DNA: TGTGCCAGCTCAAGGGACAGGGACCACGAGCAGTACTTC
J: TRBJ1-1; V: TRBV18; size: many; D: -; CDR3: CASSPTHVEFTEAFF; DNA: TGTGCCAGCTCACCTACTCATGTCGAGTTCACTGAAGCTTTCTTT
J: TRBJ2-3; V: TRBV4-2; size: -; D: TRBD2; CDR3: CASSQDWAAGVVDTQYF; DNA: TGTGCCAGCAGCCAAGATTGGGCAGCGGGAGTTGTAGATACGCAGTATTTT
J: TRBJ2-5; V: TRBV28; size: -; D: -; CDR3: CASSLVLYEETQYF; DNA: TGTGCCAGCAGTTTAGTGCTCTATGAAGAGACCCAGTACTTC
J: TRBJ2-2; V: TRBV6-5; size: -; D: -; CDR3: CASSYSPFLGGTNTGELFF; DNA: TGTGCCAGCAGTTACTCACCCTTCCTCGGGGGAACGAACACCGGGGAGCTGTTTTTT
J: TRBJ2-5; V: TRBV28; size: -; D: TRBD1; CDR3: CASRSGTGAQETQYF; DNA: TGTGCCAGCAGATCCGGGACAGGGGCACAAGAGACCCAGTACTTC
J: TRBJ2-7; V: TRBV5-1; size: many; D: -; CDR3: CASSKGVDILLYEQYF; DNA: TGCGCCAGCAGCAAGGGCGTGGACATTTTGCTATACGAGCAGTACTTC
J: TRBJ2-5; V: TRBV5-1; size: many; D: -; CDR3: CASSLAGSPRETQYF; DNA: TGCGCCAGCAGCTTGGCCGGGTCCCCCCGGGAGACCCAGTACTTC
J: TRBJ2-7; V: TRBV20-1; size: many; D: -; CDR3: CSASPRQSSYEQYF; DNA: TGCAGTGCTAGTCCCCGACAAAGCTCCTACGAGCAGTACTTC
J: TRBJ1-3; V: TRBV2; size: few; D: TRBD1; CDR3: CASSGRTGGGNTIYF; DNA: TGTGCCAGCAGTGGCCGGACAGGAGGTGGAAACACCATATATTTT
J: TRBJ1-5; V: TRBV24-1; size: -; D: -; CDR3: CATSDSSEPQHF; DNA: TGTGCCACCAGTGATTCATCGGAGCCCCAGCATTTT
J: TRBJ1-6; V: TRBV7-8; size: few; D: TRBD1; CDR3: CASSPGGGPYNSPLHF; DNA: TGTGCCAGCAGCCCAGGGGGGGGGCCATATAATTCACCCCTCCACTTT
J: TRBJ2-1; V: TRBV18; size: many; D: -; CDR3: CASSPGGITYNEQFF; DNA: TGTGCCAGCTCACCCGGCGGCATAACCTACAATGAGCAGTTCTTC
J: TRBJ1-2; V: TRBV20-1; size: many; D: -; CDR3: CSATTFNYGYTF; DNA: TGCAGTGCCACGACATTCAACTATGGCTACACCTTC
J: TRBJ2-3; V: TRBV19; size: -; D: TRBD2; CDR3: CASSTGAGLKTDTQYF; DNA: TGTGCCAGTAGCACGGGAGCGGGACTAAAAACAGATACGCAGTATTTT
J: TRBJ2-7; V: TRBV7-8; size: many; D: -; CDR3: CASSLGAGQYYEQYF; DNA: TGTGCCAGCAGCTTAGGGGCAGGCCAATACTACGAGCAGTACTTC
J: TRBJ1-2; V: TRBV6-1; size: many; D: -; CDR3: CASRVSADYGYTF; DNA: TGTGCCAGCAGGGTATCTGCTGACTATGGCTACACCTTC
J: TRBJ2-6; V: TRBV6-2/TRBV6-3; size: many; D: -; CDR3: CASSYSAVGFGANVLTF; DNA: TGTGCCAGCAGTTACTCGGCTGTGGGATTCGGGGCCAACGTCCTGACTTTC
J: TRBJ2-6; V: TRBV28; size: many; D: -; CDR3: CASSFRISGANVLTF; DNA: TGTGCCAGCAGTTTTCGGATCTCTGGGGCCAACGTCCTGACTTTC
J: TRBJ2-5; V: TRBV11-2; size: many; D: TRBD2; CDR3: CASSMHSGYQETQYF; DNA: TGTGCCAGCAGCATGCATAGCGGGTACCAAGAGACCCAGTACTTC
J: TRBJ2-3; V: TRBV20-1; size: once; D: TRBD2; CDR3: CSARDPLAGDTQYF; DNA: TGCAGTGCTAGAGATCCCCTAGCGGGTGATACGCAGTATTTT
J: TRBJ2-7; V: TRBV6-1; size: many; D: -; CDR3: CASRLYRVNPYEQYF; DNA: TGTGCCAGCAGGTTGTACAGGGTGAATCCCTACGAGCAGTACTTC
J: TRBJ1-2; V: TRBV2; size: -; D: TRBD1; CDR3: CASIPGQSNGYTF; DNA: TGTGCCAGCATCCCGGGACAGTCAAATGGCTACACCTTC
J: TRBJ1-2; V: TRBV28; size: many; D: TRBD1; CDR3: CASRHTQGVDGYTF; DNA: TGTGCCAGCAGACATACCCAGGGGGTCGATGGCTACACCTTC
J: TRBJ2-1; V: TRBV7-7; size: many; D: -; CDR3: CASSFGQGTNEQFF; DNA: TGTGCTAGCAGCTTCGGGCAGGGCACGAATGAGCAGTTCTTC
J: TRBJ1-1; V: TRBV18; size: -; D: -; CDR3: CASSPPSGPNTEAFF; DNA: TGTGCCAGCTCACCACCGAGCGGCCCGAACACTGAAGCTTTCTTT